Detailed here is one T cell receptor (beta chain). Its antigen is unknown. These data belong to a study of blood T cells in healthy people across ages. General study results and limits: While age rose, TCR beta diversity per million T cells dropped in a roughly linear way. Diversity estimated from one million T cells was considered an underestimate.

Peripheral blood, roughly 9.3 milliliters per donor, was collected. Researchers report isolating at least 6 million PBMCs per sample. The junction had 13 bases not matched to a gene; V was cut back by 2 bases and J by 3 bases. Germline V lookup: CDR1 SGHRS, CDR2 YFSETQ. The CDR3 totals 17 residues. A sample-barcoded 5' primer and a J-beta primer mix were used in a second PCR of roughly 6 to 11 cycles. TCRdb analysed the 5' RACE reads with MiXCR anew, one entry per CDR3 protein. The sample records around 800,000 distinct CDR3 sequences, roughly 44% being singletons. The sequenced sample consisted of blood. The rearrangement links TRBV5-1 to TRBJ1-2, with TRBD1 matching 7 bases. This clonotype was obtained from a man aged 55 to 70 in good health. The CDR3 DNA reads TGCGCCAGCAGCTTCAAACCAGGGACAGCAACCGACTATGGCTACACCTTC. It translates to CASSFKPGTATDYGYTF.